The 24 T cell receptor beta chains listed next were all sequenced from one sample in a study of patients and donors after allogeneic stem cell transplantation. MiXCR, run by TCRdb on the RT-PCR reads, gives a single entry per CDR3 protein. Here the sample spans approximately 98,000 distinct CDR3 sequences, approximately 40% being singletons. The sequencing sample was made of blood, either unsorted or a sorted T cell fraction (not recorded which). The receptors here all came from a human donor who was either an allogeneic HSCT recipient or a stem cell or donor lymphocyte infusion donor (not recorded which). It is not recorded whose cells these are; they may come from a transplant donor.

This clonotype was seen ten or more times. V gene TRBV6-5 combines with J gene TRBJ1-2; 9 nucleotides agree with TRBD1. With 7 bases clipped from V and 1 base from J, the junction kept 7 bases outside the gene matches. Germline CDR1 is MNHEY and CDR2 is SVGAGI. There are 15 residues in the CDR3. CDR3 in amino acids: CASTPMTGGNYGYTF. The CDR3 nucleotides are TGTGCCAGCACCCCAATGACAGGGGGTAACTATGGCTACACCTTC.

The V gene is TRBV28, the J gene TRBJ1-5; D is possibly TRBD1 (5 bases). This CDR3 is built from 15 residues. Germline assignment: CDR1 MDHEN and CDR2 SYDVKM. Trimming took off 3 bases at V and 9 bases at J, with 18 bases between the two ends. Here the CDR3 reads CASSFGGRSRRPQHF. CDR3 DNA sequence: TGTGCCAGCAGTTTTGGGGGACGGTCGCGGAGGCCCCAGCATTTT. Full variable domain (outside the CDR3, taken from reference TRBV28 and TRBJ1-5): DVKVTQSSRYLVKRTGEKVFLECVQDMDHENMFWYRQDPGLGLRLIYFSYDVKMKEKGDIPEGYSVSREKKERFSLILESASTNQTSMYLCASSFGGRSRRPQHFGDGTRLSIL.

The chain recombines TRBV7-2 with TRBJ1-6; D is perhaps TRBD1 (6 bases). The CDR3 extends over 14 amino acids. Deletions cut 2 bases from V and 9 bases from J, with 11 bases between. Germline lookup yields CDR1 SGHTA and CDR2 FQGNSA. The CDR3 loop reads CASSLTTGFSPLHF. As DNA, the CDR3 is TGTGCCAGCAGCTTAACTACAGGGTTTTCACCCCTCCACTTT.

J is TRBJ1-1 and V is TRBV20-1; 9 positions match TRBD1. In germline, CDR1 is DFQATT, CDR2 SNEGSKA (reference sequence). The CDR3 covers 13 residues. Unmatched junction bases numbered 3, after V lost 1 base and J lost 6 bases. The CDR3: CSARGDRVAEAFF. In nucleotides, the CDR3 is TGCAGTGCTAGAGGGGACAGGGTTGCTGAAGCTTTCTTT.

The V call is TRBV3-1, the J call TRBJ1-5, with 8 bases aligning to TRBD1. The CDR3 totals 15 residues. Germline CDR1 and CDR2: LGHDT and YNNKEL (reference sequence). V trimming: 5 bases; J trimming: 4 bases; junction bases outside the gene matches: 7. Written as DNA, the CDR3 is TGTGCCAGCAGCGCGGGACAGGCCATGAATCAGCCCCAGCATTTT. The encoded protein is CASSAGQAMNQPQHF.

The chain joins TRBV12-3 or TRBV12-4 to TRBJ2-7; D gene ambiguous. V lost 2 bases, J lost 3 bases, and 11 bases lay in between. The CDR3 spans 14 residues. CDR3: CASSLRVSYYEQYF. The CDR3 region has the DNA TGTGCCAGCAGTTTAAGGGTCTCCTACTACGAGCAGTACTTC.

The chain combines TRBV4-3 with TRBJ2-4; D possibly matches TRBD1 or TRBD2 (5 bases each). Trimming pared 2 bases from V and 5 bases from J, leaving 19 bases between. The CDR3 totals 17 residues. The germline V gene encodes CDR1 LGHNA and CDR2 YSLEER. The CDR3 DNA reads TGCGCCAGCAGCCAAAGATCGACGGGGCTTGCCGAAAACATTCAGTACTTC. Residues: CASSQRSTGLAENIQYF.

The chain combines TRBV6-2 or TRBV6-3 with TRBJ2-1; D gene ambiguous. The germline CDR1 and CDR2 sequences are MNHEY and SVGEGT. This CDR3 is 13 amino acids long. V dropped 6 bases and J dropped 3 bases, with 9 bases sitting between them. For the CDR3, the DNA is TGTGCCAGCAGACCAGCTCTCTACAATGAGCAGTTCTTC. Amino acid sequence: CASRPALYNEQFF.

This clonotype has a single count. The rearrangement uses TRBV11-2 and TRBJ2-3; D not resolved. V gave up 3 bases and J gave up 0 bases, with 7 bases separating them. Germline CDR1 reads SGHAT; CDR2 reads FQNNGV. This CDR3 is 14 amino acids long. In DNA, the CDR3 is TGTGCCAGCAGCTTGGTCACCAGCACAGATACGCAGTATTTT. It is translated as CASSLVTSTDTQYF.

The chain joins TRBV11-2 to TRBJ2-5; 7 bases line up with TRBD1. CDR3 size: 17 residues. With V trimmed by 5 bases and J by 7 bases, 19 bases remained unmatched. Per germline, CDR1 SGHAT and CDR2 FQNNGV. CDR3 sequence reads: CASSPRQGFASERTQYF. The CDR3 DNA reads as TGTGCCAGCAGCCCACGACAGGGTTTTGCCTCAGAGAGGACCCAGTACTTC.

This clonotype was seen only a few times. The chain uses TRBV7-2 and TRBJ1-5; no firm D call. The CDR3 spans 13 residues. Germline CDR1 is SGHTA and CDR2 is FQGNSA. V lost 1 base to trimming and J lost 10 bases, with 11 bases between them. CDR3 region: CASSLVGISPQHF. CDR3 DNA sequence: TGTGCCAGCAGCTTAGTGGGGATCAGCCCCCAGCATTTT.

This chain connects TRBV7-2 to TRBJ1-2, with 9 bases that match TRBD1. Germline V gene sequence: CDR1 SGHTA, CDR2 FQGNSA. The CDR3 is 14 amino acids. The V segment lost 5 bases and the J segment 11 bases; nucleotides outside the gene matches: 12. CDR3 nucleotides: TGTGCCAGCAGCCACACGGGACAGGGCGTCTTTTACACCTTC. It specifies CASSHTGQGVFYTF. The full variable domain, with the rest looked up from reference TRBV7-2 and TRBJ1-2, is GAGVSQSPSNKVTEKGKDVELRCDPISGHTALYWYRQSLGQGLEFLIYFQGNSAPDKSGLPSDRFSAERTGGSVSTLTIQRTQQEDSAVYLCASSHTGQGVFYTFGSGTRLTVV.

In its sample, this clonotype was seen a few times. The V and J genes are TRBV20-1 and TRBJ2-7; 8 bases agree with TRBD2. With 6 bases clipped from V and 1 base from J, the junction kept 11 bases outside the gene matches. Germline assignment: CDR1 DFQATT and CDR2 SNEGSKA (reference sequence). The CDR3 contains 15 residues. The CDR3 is CSAIEASGPSYEQYF. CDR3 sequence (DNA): TGCAGTGCGATAGAGGCTAGCGGGCCTTCCTACGAGCAGTACTTC.

Written as DNA, the CDR3 is TGCAGCGCGCAACCTCGGGCTAGCGGGAGGGATACGCAGTATTTT. It codes for CSAQPRASGRDTQYF. The chain recombines TRBV29-1 with TRBJ2-3; 11 nucleotides match TRBD2. The CDR3 totals 15 residues. J lost 6 bases, V lost 7 bases, and 12 bases had no gene match. The germline CDR1 and CDR2 sequences are SQVTM and ANQGSEA.

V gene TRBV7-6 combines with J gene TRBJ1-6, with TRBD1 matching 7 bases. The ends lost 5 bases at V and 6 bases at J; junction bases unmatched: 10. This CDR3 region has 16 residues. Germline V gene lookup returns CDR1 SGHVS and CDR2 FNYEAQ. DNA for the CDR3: TGTGCCAGCAGCCTAATGGTGGGACAGACTAATTCACCCCTCCACTTT. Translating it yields CASSLMVGQTNSPLHF.

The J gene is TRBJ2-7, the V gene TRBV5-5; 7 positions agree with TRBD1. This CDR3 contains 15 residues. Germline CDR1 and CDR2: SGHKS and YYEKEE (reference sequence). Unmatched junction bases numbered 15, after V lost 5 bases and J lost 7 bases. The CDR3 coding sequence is TGTGCCAGCAGAGAGACGGGACAGCCAACTGGGGAGCAGTACTTC. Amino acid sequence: CASRETGQPTGEQYF.

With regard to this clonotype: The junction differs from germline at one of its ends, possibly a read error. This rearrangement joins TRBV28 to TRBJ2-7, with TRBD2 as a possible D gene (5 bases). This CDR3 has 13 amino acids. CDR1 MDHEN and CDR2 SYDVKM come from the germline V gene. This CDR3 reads CASSFLDSHEQYF. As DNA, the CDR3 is TGTGCCAGCAGTTTCCTGGACTCCCACGAGCAGTACTTC.

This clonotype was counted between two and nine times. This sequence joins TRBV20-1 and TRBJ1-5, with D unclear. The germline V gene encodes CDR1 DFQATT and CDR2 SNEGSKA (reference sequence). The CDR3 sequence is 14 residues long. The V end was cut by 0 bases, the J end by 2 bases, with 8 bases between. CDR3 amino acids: CSARDPGRNQPQHF. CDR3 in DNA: TGCAGTGCTAGAGATCCCGGGCGCAATCAGCCCCAGCATTTT.

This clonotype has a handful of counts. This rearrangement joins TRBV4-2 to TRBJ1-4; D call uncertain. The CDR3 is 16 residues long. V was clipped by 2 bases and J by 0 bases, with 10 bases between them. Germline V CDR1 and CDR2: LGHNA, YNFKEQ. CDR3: CASSQRRRATNEKLFF. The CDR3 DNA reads TGTGCCAGCAGCCAACGGCGAAGAGCAACTAATGAAAAACTGTTTTTT.

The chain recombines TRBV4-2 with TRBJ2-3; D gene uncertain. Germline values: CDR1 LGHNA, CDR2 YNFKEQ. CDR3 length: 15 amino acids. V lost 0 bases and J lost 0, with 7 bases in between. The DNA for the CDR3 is TGTGCCAGCAGCCAAGAAAAAACTAGCACAGATACGCAGTATTTT. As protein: CASSQEKTSTDTQYF.

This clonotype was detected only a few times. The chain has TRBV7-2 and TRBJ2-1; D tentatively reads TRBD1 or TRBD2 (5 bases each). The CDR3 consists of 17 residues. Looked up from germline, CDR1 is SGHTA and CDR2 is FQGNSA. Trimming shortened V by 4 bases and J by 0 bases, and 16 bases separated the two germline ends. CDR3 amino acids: CASSWDLIRASYNEQFF. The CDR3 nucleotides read TGTGCCAGCAGCTGGGACCTAATCAGGGCCTCCTACAATGAGCAGTTCTTC.

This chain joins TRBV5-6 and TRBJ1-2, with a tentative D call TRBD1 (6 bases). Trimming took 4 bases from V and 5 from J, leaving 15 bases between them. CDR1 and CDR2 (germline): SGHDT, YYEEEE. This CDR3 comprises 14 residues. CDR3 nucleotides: TGTGCCAGCAGCGGGTGGACAGTTACGTATGGCTACACCTTC. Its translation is CASSGWTVTYGYTF.

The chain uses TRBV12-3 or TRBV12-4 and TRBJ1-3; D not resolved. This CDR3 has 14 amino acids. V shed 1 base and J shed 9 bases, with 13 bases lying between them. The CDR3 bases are TGTGCCAGCAGTTTAGGCGATTCGAGAGGCACCATATATTTT. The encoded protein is CASSLGDSRGTIYF.

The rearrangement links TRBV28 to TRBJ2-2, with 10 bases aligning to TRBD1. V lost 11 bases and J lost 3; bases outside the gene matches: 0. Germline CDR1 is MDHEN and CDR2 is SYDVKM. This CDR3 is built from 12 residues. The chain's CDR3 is CAGTGDTGELFF. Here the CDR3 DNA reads TGTGCCGGGACAGGGGACACCGGGGAGCTGTTTTTT.